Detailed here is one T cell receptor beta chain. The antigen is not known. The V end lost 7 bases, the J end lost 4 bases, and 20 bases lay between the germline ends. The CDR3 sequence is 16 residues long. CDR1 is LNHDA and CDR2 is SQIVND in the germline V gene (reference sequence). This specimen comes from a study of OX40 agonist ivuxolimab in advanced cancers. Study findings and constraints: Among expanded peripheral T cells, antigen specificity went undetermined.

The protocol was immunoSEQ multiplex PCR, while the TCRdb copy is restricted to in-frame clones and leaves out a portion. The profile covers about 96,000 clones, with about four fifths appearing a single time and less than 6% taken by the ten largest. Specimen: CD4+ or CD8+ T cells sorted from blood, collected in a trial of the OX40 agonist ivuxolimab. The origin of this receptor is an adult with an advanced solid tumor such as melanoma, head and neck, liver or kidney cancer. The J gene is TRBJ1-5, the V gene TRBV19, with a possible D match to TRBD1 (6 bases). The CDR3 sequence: CASTRGTLEFNQPQHF. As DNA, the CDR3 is TGTGCCAGTACCAGAGGGACATTAGAGTTTAATCAGCCCCAGCATTTT.